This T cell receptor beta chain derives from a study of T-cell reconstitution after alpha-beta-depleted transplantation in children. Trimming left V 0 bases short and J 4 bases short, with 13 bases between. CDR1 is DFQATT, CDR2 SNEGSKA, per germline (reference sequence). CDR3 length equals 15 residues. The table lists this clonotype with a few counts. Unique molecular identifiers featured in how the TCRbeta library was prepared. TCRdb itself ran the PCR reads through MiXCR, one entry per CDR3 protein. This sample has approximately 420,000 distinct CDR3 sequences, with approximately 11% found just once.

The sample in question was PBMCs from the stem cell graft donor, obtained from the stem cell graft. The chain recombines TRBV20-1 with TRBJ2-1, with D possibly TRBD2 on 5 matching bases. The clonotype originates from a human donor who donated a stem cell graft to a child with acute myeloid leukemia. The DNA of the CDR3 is TGCAGTGCTAGAGACCCGGGATTAAATTACAATGAGCAGTTCTTC. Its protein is CSARDPGLNYNEQFF.